In this sample, the clone carrying this TCR beta chain turned up a few times. The data were taken from a study of T cell clonality in common variable immunodeficiency. Assay used: immunoSEQ multiplex PCR; TCRdb lists only in-frame clones, some missing. Observed are under 40,000 clones, no singletons, with the top ten taking approximately 1%. Patients and controls were mostly of Caucasian heritage. The sequence was collected from a person aged 18-70 years in good health. Source material: peripheral blood mononuclear cells.

CDR3 residues: CASRGGWEVAAAGELFF. The sequenced part of the CDR3 DNA is TGCGCCAGCAGGGGGGGATGGGAGGTAGCGGCCGCCGGGGAG. The gene calls are TRBV10-2 and TRBJ2-2; D perhaps matches TRBD2 (6 bases). The CDR3 end lies 3 residues beyond the end of the read and is filled in from the germline J gene. Trimming took off 6 bases at V and 6 bases at J, with 23 bases between the two ends. CDR1 WSHSY and CDR2 SAAADI come from the germline V gene. The CDR3 has 17 amino acids.